Below, 7 T cell receptor beta chains from the same sample are listed, as sequenced in a study of shared clonotypes between healthy human individuals (dated by TCRdb to the early 2020s). Libraries were prepared through the immunoSEQ multiplex PCR assay. The source is immuneACCESS, and TCRdb retained only in-frame sequences with V and J called. Part of the clones is not carried over; for the studies checked, unresolved V genes explain less than half of this, and the remainder is unexplained. In all, the sample holds about 1.4 million clones, and roughly 96% of those were seen once. The leading ten clones occupy approximately 1.2% of the sample. Sequencing was carried out using naive CD4+ T cells sorted from blood. The sample's cell subset or site, from its label and the paper: CD45RA+ positively selected. These receptors all come from a man younger than 40 in good health.

The V and J genes are TRBV7-9 and TRBJ2-3; the D is unclear. The CDR3 length is 13 residues. Germline V gene sequence: CDR1 SEHNR, CDR2 FQNEAQ (reference sequence). V lost 7 bases to trimming and J lost 3 bases, with 11 bases between them. The CDR3 bases are TGTGCCAGCACTTTCAAGGTTACAGATACGCAGTATTTT. Translating gives CASTFKVTDTQYF.

The chain recombines TRBV5-1 with TRBJ2-1; D might be TRBD1 or TRBD2, each matching 6 bases. This CDR3 has 14 residues. The ends were cut back, 2 bases at V and 3 bases at J, with 9 bases in the middle. Germline V gene data show CDR1 as SGHRS and CDR2 as YFSETQ. CDR3 sequence reads: CASSFGGGYNEQFF. The CDR3, as DNA: TGCGCCAGCAGCTTCGGAGGGGGCTACAATGAGCAGTTCTTC.

The rearrangement uses TRBV5-1 and TRBJ2-3; D is unclear. This CDR3 spans 13 amino acids. Germline V CDR1 and CDR2: SGHRS, YFSETQ. The V end was cut by 4 bases, the J end by 3 bases, with 9 bases between. The CDR3 here is CASSANPTDTQYF. CDR3 nucleotides: TGCGCCAGCAGCGCCAACCCTACAGATACGCAGTATTTT.

This rearrangement joins TRBV5-6 to TRBJ2-3; TRBD2 is a possible D gene (5 bases). The CDR3 is made up of 14 amino acids. The V end was cut by 2 bases, the J end by 6 bases, with 13 bases between. Germline values: CDR1 SGHDT, CDR2 YYEEEE. The CDR3 spells CASSFRRISDTQYF. The CDR3 bases are TGTGCCAGCAGCTTCAGGAGGATCTCGGATACGCAGTATTTT. The complete variable domain, with remaining parts taken from reference TRBV5-6 and TRBJ2-3, reads DAGVTQSPTHLIKTRGQQVTLRCSPKSGHDTVSWYQQALGQGPQFIFQYYEEEERQRGNFPDRFSGHQFPNYSSELNVNALLLGDSALYLCASSFRRISDTQYFGPGTRLTVL.

The chain carries TRBV6-1 and TRBJ2-3, with D perhaps TRBD1 or TRBD2 (5 bases each). The CDR3 is 12 amino acids. The V and J ends lost 7 bases and 1 base respectively, with 6 bases between them. Germline CDR1 is MNHNS and CDR2 is SASEGT. The DNA for the CDR3 is TGTGCCAGCATGGGGGGCACAGATACGCAGTATTTT. Its translation is CASMGGTDTQYF.

This clone was counted only a few times. The chain joins TRBV5-4 to TRBJ2-7; 7 bases map to TRBD2. CDR1 is SGHNT and CDR2 is YYREEE in the germline V gene (reference sequence). The CDR3 spans 16 residues. V lost 5 bases, J lost 1 base, and 12 bases stayed unmatched. The CDR3 loop reads CASSSGTITDSYEQYF. CDR3 in DNA: TGTGCCAGCAGTTCTGGGACTATCACGGATTCCTACGAGCAGTACTTC.

Concerning this clone: The identical CDR3 is also encoded by other nucleotide sequences in the sample. The chain recombines TRBV19 with TRBJ1-5, with D possibly TRBD1 on 6 matching bases. Germline V gene sequence: CDR1 LNHDA, CDR2 SQIVND (reference sequence). The CDR3 is 15 residues long. V dropped 1 base and J dropped 0 bases, with 7 bases sitting between them. In nucleotides, the CDR3 is TGTGCCAGTAGTATAGTAGGGGGTAGCAATCAGCCCCAGCATTTT. Translated: CASSIVGGSNQPQHF.